The present T cell receptor (beta chain) was sequenced within a study of blood T cell repertoires in COVID-19. Study-level information: From the United States, Italy and Spain came samples of acute and convalescent COVID-19. In each case, the material was cDNA or gDNA derived from T cells, B-cell-depleted T cells, or PBMCs.

Original processing methods: Reference gene primer amplification in the assay estimated nucleated cell counts. Profiled with immunoSEQ multiplex PCR; TCRdb holds only in-frame clones, not every one. Clone size and the V and J calls come from that table; the DNA yielded D and trimming. The sample lists 80,000 to 100,000 clones; around two thirds were seen once. A Seattle source enrolled patients during active infection and followed them longitudinally. Sequenced sample: peripheral blood. This clonotype originated in a man aged 70 or older with COVID-19, enrolled during active disease.

CDR3 bases: TGTGCCAGCAGCGGGACCCCCGGGGGTAGCGGGAGTCAGCAGTACTTC. Translated, it gives CASSGTPGGSGSQQYF. The chain couples TRBV7-2 to TRBJ2-7, with 9 bases aligning to TRBD2. Germline CDR1 and CDR2: SGHTA and FQGNSA. The CDR3 runs to 16 residues. V shed 5 bases and J 8 bases; nucleotides not matched to a gene: 16.